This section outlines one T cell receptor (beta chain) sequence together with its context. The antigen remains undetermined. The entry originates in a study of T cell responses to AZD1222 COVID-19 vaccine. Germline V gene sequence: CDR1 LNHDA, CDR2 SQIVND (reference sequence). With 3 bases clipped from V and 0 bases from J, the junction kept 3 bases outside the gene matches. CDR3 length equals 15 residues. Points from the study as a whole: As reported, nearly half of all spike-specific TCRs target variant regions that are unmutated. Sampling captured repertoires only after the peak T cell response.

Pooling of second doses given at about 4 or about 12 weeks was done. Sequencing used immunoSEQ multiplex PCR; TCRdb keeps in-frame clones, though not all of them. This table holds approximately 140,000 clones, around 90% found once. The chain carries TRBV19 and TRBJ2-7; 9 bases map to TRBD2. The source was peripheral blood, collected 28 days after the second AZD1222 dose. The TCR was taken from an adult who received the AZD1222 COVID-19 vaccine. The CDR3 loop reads CASSILLAGSYEQYF. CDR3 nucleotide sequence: TGTGCCAGTAGTATTCTACTAGCGGGCTCCTACGAGCAGTACTTC.